The 23 T cell receptor beta chains listed next were all sequenced from one sample in a study of blood T cell repertoires in COVID-19 (dated by TCRdb to the early 2020s). Receptors were amplified or captured by the immunoSEQ multiplex PCR assay. The immuneACCESS repertoire file appears here via TCRdb, limited to in-frame rearrangements. These files lack a portion of the clones; in checked studies, under half of the deficit traces to unresolved V genes, and the cause of the others is not known. The sample table lists 200,000 to 250,000 clones, about 87% of them with a count of one. 2.5% to 3% of the sample comes from the top ten. The specimen sequenced was PBMCs or T cells enriched from blood (not recorded which). Receptors originate from a woman aged 25-40 years who had recovered from COVID-19.

V gene TRBV5-1 combines with J gene TRBJ1-2; D unclear. The CDR3 loop spans 13 amino acids. Germline V CDR1 and CDR2: SGHRS, YFSETQ. The V gene lost 4 bases and the J gene lost 8 bases, with 15 bases spanning the gap. CDR3 sequence (DNA): TGCGCCAGCAGCGAACAAGGGAGGCGAGGCTACACCTTC. Amino acid sequence: CASSEQGRRGYTF.

V and J are TRBV29-1 and TRBJ1-1; D ambiguous. V was pared by 4 bases and J by 10 bases, with 19 bases between. This CDR3 has 13 residues. Germline-derived CDR1 and CDR2 are SQVTM and ANQGSEA. CDR3 coding DNA: TGCAGCGTTGTTACGTCCTTCCCAGTGGTAGCTTTCTTT. It codes for CSVVTSFPVVAFF.

The V gene is TRBV9, the J gene TRBJ1-3; D is undetermined. V lost 3 bases and J 1 base, leaving 11 bases between the germline ends. Germline V CDR1 and CDR2: SGDLS, YYNGEE. This CDR3 has 15 amino acids. CDR3 amino acids: CASSAPGISGNTIYF. DNA of the CDR3: TGTGCCAGCAGCGCCCCCGGTATTTCTGGAAACACCATATATTTT.

The rearrangement uses TRBV18 and TRBJ2-7; 7 bases map to TRBD2. The CDR3 loop spans 16 amino acids. With 6 bases clipped from V and 3 bases from J, the junction kept 14 bases outside the gene matches. Germline values: CDR1 KGHSH, CDR2 LQKENI. CDR3 in amino acids: CASSNRGGDRIYEQYF. Written as DNA, the CDR3 is TGTGCCAGCTCTAATAGGGGAGGGGATAGAATCTACGAGCAGTACTTC.

The CDR3 spells CASSVVASGGSEQFF. CDR3 DNA: TGTGCCAGCAGCGTAGTCGCTAGCGGGGGAAGTGAGCAGTTCTTC. The V and J genes are TRBV9 and TRBJ2-1, with 10 bases that match TRBD2. The germline V gene encodes CDR1 SGDLS and CDR2 YYNGEE. The CDR3 is 15 amino acids. V was clipped by 0 bases and J by 9 bases; unmatched bases: 6.

V is TRBV7-2 and J is TRBJ1-5; D ambiguous. Per germline, CDR1 SGHTA and CDR2 FQGNSA. The CDR3 loop spans 13 amino acids. The V end was cut by 2 bases, the J end by 5 bases, with 7 bases between. Here the CDR3 DNA reads TGTGCCAGCAGCTTAAAAGAGTATCAGCCCCAGCATTTT. Protein sequence: CASSLKEYQPQHF.

The chain couples TRBV18 to TRBJ1-2; 7 nucleotides match TRBD1. Germline V gene data show CDR1 as KGHSH and CDR2 as LQKENI. CDR3 length: 17 residues. Trimming removed 4 bases from V and 1 base from J; junction bases left unmatched: 12. The CDR3 spells CASSHEQGRNVNYGYTF. DNA for the CDR3: TGTGCCAGCTCACACGAACAGGGGCGCAATGTTAACTATGGCTACACCTTC. The full variable domain, its missing parts supplied by reference TRBV18 and TRBJ1-2, is NAGVMQNPRHLVRRRGQEARLRCSPMKGHSHVYWYRQLPEEGLKFMVYLQKENIIDESGMPKERFSAEFPKEGPSILRIQQVVRGDSAAYFCASSHEQGRNVNYGYTFGSGTRLTVV.

The rearrangement joins TRBV7-3 to TRBJ2-3, with 10 bases lining up with TRBD2. The CDR3 loop spans 17 amino acids. Germline V gene sequence: CDR1 SGHTA, CDR2 FQGTGA. The trim removed 2 bases at V and 2 bases at J, leaving 7 bases unmatched. The DNA for the CDR3 is TGTGCCAGCAGCTTATCCAGCGGGGGGGACTCCACAGATACGCAGTATTTT. Residues: CASSLSSGGDSTDTQYF.

The CDR3 coding sequence is TGTGCCAGCAGCCGTGACGGGACAGGGTACTACGAGCAGTACTTC. It yields the protein CASSRDGTGYYEQYF. The chain joins TRBV7-7 to TRBJ2-7, with 9 bases lining up with TRBD1. The CDR3 spans 15 residues. The trim removed 5 bases at V and 3 bases at J, leaving 8 bases unmatched. The V gene's germline CDR1 is SSHAT and CDR2 FNYEAQ (reference sequence).

The CDR3 DNA sequence: TGCGCCAGCAGCCAAGCCCGGGACAGAGGCACTGAAGCTTTCTTT. It codes for CASSQARDRGTEAFF. V and J are TRBV4-3 and TRBJ1-1; 7 bases align to TRBD1. Germline values: CDR1 LGHNA, CDR2 YSLEER. With V trimmed by 1 base and J by 4 bases, 6 bases remained unmatched. CDR3 size: 15 residues.

The genes are TRBV5-4 and TRBJ2-3, with a possible D match to TRBD2 (5 bases). The V and J ends lost 4 bases and 1 base respectively, with 7 bases between them. The germline V gene has CDR1 SGHNT and CDR2 YYREEE (reference sequence). The CDR3 runs 13 residues. This chain's CDR3 is CASSVGGTDTQYF. The CDR3 DNA follows: TGTGCCAGCAGCGTCGGGGGCACAGATACGCAGTATTTT.

The genes are TRBV5-5 and TRBJ2-2; D may be TRBD1 (6 bases). V lost 5 bases and J lost 3, with 14 bases in between. The germline V gene has CDR1 SGHKS and CDR2 YYEKEE (reference sequence). The CDR3 is made up of 15 amino acids. CDR3 bases: TGTGCCAGCAGTTCATCCGGGACACACACCGGGGAGCTGTTTTTT. Translated, it gives CASSSSGTHTGELFF. Variable domain in full (rest from reference TRBV5-5 and TRBJ2-2): DAGVTQSPTHLIKTRGQQVTLRCSPISGHKSVSWYQQVLGQGPQFIFQYYEKEERGRGNFPDRFSARQFPNYSSELNVNALLLGDSALYLCASSSSGTHTGELFFGEGSRLTVL.

CDR3 bases: TGCGCCAGCAGCCAAGATTCCTCGGGGGACCAGGGAAACACCATATATTTT. Translation: CASSQDSSGDQGNTIYF. The V and J genes are TRBV4-3 and TRBJ1-3; D is possibly TRBD1 (5 bases). Germline values: CDR1 LGHNA, CDR2 YSLEER. The length of the CDR3 is 17 residues. Trimming took off 0 bases at V and 4 bases at J, with 16 bases between the two ends.

The V and J genes are TRBV29-1 and TRBJ2-1; the D gene is possibly TRBD1 (6 bases). Germline V lookup: CDR1 SQVTM, CDR2 ANQGSEA. CDR3 size: 13 residues. V was pared by 6 bases and J by 9 bases, with 18 bases between. The CDR3 region has the DNA TGCAGCGTCGACCGGGGCAGGGGAACTGAGCAGTTCTTC. This sequence encodes CSVDRGRGTEQFF.

V gene TRBV25-1 combines with J gene TRBJ1-2; the D gene is possibly TRBD1 (5 bases). Germline lookup yields CDR1 MGHDK and CDR2 SYGVNS. V shed 3 bases and J shed 2 bases, with 13 bases lying between them. CDR3 length: 15 residues. DNA of the CDR3: TGTGCCAGCAGTGACCTCAAGGGGTGGAACTATGGCTACACCTTC. Encoded protein: CASSDLKGWNYGYTF.

The chain recombines TRBV4-1 with TRBJ1-1; D not resolved. Germline CDR1 is MGHRA and CDR2 is YSYEKL. The CDR3 sequence is 15 residues long. Trimming took off 0 bases at V and 3 bases at J, with 11 bases between the two ends. CDR3 bases: TGCGCCAGCAGCCAAGATCGGGGATTGTACACTGAAGCTTTCTTT. Protein product: CASSQDRGLYTEAFF.

The rearrangement links TRBV18 to TRBJ2-5, with a possible D match to TRBD2 (6 bases). Germline V gene sequence: CDR1 KGHSH, CDR2 LQKENI. The length of the CDR3 is 16 residues. Trimming cost V 4 bases and J 2 bases, with 17 bases left between them. The CDR3 DNA follows: TGTGCCAGCTCACTTTTTTACCCGGGACTTCAAGAGACCCAGTACTTC. It specifies CASSLFYPGLQETQYF.

V usage is TRBV6-5 and J usage is TRBJ2-2; D is undetermined. The ends were cut back, 4 bases at V and 3 bases at J, with 6 bases in the middle. From germline, CDR1 is MNHEY and CDR2 SVGAGI. The CDR3 loop spans 13 amino acids. CDR3 bases: TGTGCCAGCAGTTGGAGCTACACCGGGGAGCTGTTTTTT. Protein sequence: CASSWSYTGELFF.

The V and J genes are TRBV6-1 and TRBJ2-1; D may be TRBD1 (7 bases). CDR1 is MNHNS, CDR2 SASEGT, per germline. V was trimmed by 2 bases and J by 6 bases, leaving 20 bases between them. The CDR3 consists of 17 residues. CDR3 DNA: TGTGCCAGCAGTGAAACCCAGGGACAGCGGAGGGGCAATGAGCAGTTCTTC. Translated, it gives CASSETQGQRRGNEQFF.

The rearrangement uses TRBV4-1 and TRBJ1-4; 10 nucleotides align to TRBD1. The junction had 9 bases not matched to a gene; V was cut back by 0 bases and J by 8 bases. Germline CDR1 reads MGHRA; CDR2 reads YSYEKL. CDR3 length: 17 residues. The DNA of the CDR3 is TGCGCCAGCAGCCAAGATCTAACCGGGACAGGGGACGAAAAACTGTTTTTT. Amino acid sequence: CASSQDLTGTGDEKLFF.

J is TRBJ2-1 and V is TRBV19; 12 bases agree with TRBD1. V shed 6 bases and J 7 bases; nucleotides not matched to a gene: 10. The V gene's germline CDR1 is LNHDA and CDR2 SQIVND (reference sequence). This CDR3 comprises 16 residues. The DNA for the CDR3 is TGTGCCAGTAGGCCATTTGGGACAGGGGGCTTTAATGAGCAGTTCTTC. Encoded protein: CASRPFGTGGFNEQFF.

This clone was observed at least ten times. V gene TRBV7-9 combines with J gene TRBJ1-5; 9 bases match TRBD1. Germline CDR1 reads SEHNR; CDR2 reads FQNEAQ (reference sequence). V gave up 6 bases and J gave up 4 bases; unmatched junction bases: 4. The CDR3 has 14 amino acids. The CDR3 protein is CASRLDRGNQPQHF. In nucleotides, the CDR3 is TGTGCCAGCAGACTGGACAGGGGAAATCAGCCCCAGCATTTT.

The genes are TRBV18 and TRBJ2-1, with D perhaps matching TRBD1 (6 bases). Trimming left V 3 bases short and J 1 base short, with 7 bases between. CDR1 and CDR2 (germline): KGHSH, LQKENI. CDR3 length: 14 amino acids. CDR3 region: CASSPGASYNEQFF. For the CDR3, the DNA is TGTGCCAGCTCACCGGGGGCTTCCTACAATGAGCAGTTCTTC.